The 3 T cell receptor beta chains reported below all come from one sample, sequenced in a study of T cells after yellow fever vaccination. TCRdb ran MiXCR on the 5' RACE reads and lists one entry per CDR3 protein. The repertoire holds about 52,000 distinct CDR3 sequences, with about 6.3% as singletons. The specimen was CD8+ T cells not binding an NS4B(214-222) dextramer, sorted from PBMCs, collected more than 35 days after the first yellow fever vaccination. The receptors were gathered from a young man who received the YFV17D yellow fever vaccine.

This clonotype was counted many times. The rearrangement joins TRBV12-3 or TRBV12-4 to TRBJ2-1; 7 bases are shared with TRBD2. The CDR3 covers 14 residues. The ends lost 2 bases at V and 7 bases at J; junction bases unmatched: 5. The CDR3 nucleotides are TGTGCCAGCAGTTTACCCACTAGCGATAATGAGCAGTTCTTC. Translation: CASSLPTSDNEQFF.

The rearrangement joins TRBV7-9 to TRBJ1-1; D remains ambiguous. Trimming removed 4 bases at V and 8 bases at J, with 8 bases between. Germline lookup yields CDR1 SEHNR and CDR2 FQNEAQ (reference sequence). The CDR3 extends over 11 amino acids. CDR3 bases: TGTGCCAGCAGCTCAACGGGCGAAGCTTTCTTT. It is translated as CASSSTGEAFF.

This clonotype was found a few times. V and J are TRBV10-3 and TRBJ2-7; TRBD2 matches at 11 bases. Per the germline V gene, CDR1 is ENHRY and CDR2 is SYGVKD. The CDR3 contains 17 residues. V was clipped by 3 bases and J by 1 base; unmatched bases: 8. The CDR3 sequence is CAISEPSGGIISYEQYF. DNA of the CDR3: TGTGCCATCAGTGAACCTAGCGGGGGGATCATATCCTACGAGCAGTACTTC.